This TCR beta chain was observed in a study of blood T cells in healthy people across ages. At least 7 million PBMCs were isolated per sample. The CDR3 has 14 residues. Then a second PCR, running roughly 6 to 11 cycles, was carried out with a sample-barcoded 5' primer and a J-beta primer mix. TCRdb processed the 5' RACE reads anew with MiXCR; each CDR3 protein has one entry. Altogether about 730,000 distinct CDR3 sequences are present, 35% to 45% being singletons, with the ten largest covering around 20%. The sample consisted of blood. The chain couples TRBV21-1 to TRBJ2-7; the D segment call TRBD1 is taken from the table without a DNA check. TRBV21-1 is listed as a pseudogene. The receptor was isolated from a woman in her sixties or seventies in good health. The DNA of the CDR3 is TGTGCCAGCAGCACCTGGTGGGGGGCGTACGAGCAGTACTTC. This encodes CASSTWWGAYEQYF.